These 28 T cell receptor beta chains share one sample of origin, sequenced in a study of technical replicates of blood from a few donors. Clones were read by immunoSEQ multiplex PCR, and TCRdb kept only the in-frame ones, dropping some. The sample consists of some 62,000 clones, over 75% of them appearing once. The sequencing input was PBMCs. The receptors shown here come from a human donor in good health. Some clones in this sample may be carry-over from other donors' samples.

The genes are TRBV11-2 and TRBJ2-7; the D gene is possibly TRBD2 (6 bases). Germline CDR1 and CDR2: SGHAT and FQNNGV. This CDR3 spans 14 amino acids. The V and J ends lost 0 bases and 3 bases respectively, with 9 bases between them. CDR3 region: CASSLEAGFYEQYF. The CDR3 region has the DNA TGTGCCAGCAGCTTAGAGGCGGGGTTCTACGAGCAGTACTTC.

This rearrangement joins TRBV6-1 to TRBJ1-4, with a tentative D call TRBD1 (6 bases). CDR3 length: 16 amino acids. With 3 bases removed from V and 3 bases from J, the gap between germline ends came to 14 bases. Germline values: CDR1 MNHNS, CDR2 SASEGT. Here the CDR3 DNA reads TGTGCCAGCAGTGAGCCGGGGAGGGGGGCTAATGAAAAACTGTTTTTT. Its protein is CASSEPGRGANEKLFF.

The gene calls are TRBV14 and TRBJ2-3; D may be TRBD2 (7 bases). Trimming stripped 3 bases from V and 4 bases from J, with 14 bases between. Per the germline V gene, CDR1 is SGHDN and CDR2 is FVKESK. There are 15 residues in the CDR3. In DNA form, the CDR3 reads TGTGCCAGCAGCCACCGGGGGGCCCAGCCAGATACGCAGTATTTT. Its protein is CASSHRGAQPDTQYF.

The chain carries TRBV7-7 and TRBJ2-1, with 8 bases matching TRBD2. The ends lost 4 bases at V and 4 bases at J; junction bases unmatched: 9. The germline V gene has CDR1 SSHAT and CDR2 FNYEAQ (reference sequence). This CDR3 comprises 16 residues. In nucleotides, the CDR3 is TGTGCCAGCAGCTACACCTTAGCGGGACCGTACAATGAGCAGTTCTTC. It specifies CASSYTLAGPYNEQFF.

By sample fraction, this clone is medium-sized. This chain joins TRBV7-9 and TRBJ2-5; 8 bases fit TRBD2. The CDR3 is 17 amino acids. The V segment lost 3 bases and the J segment 1 base; nucleotides outside the gene matches: 10. Germline lookup yields CDR1 SEHNR and CDR2 FQNEAQ (reference sequence). This CDR3 reads CASSLPVGRGAQETQYF. CDR3 bases: TGTGCCAGCAGCTTGCCCGTGGGGCGGGGGGCCCAAGAGACCCAGTACTTC.

V and J are TRBV4-3 and TRBJ2-2; D is perhaps TRBD1 (5 bases). The germline V gene has CDR1 LGHNA and CDR2 YSLEER. The germline V and J ends were trimmed by 4 bases and 4 bases, with 13 bases remaining between them. The CDR3 is made up of 15 amino acids. The CDR3 DNA follows: TGCGCCAGCAGCCCTGGGCGACAGCGCACCGGGGAGCTGTTTTTT. Encoded protein: CASSPGRQRTGELFF.

The gene calls are TRBV7-9 and TRBJ2-7, with 8 nucleotides matching TRBD1. V gave up 5 bases and J gave up 1 base; unmatched junction bases: 10. The V gene's germline CDR1 is SEHNR and CDR2 FQNEAQ (reference sequence). The CDR3 is 16 residues long. CDR3 sequence: CASSPTPTGASYEQYF. CDR3 in DNA: TGTGCCAGCAGCCCAACACCGACAGGGGCGTCCTACGAGCAGTACTTC.

The chain joins TRBV10-3 to TRBJ2-7; D is perhaps TRBD1 (6 bases). The ends were cut back, 10 bases at V and 2 bases at J, with 18 bases in the middle. The V gene's germline CDR1 is ENHRY and CDR2 SYGVKD. This CDR3 has 14 amino acids. In DNA form, the CDR3 reads TGTGCCACCGGGGCCAACGCAGGGGCCTACGAGCAGTACTTC. This sequence encodes CATGANAGAYEQYF.

This chain links TRBV7-9 with TRBJ2-3, with unresolved D. This CDR3 region has 13 residues. Germline assignment: CDR1 SEHNR and CDR2 FQNEAQ (reference sequence). V lost 5 bases, J lost 0 bases, and 6 bases lay in between. In DNA form, the CDR3 reads TGTGCCAGCAGCGTCTACAGCACAGATACGCAGTATTTT. It is translated as CASSVYSTDTQYF.

V usage is TRBV4-3 and J usage is TRBJ2-7; TRBD2 aligns across 7 bases. CDR1 and CDR2 (germline): LGHNA, YSLEER. The CDR3 has 14 amino acids. V gave up 1 base and J gave up 13 bases; unmatched junction bases: 13. The CDR3 DNA reads TGCGCCAGCAGCCAAGTTTGGGGTCCTAGCGGAAGATACTTC. Translation: CASSQVWGPSGRYF.

The rearrangement uses TRBV23-1 and TRBJ1-5; D uncertain. TRBV23-1 is an open reading frame, and its role is uncertain. Trimming removed 3 bases at V and 0 bases at J, with 15 bases between. The CDR3 has 17 residues. CDR3 sequence reads: CASSQTNGPYSNQPQHF. The CDR3 DNA sequence: TGCGCCAGCAGTCAGACCAATGGGCCTTATAGCAATCAGCCCCAGCATTTT.

The V call is TRBV7-9, the J call TRBJ2-7; D might be TRBD2 (6 bases). Trimming stripped 5 bases from V and 0 bases from J, with 11 bases between. CDR1 is SEHNR and CDR2 is FQNEAQ in the germline V gene (reference sequence). This CDR3 spans 14 amino acids. CDR3 sequence (DNA): TGTGCCAGCAGCCCCTACGGGGGCTCCTACGAGCAGTACTTC. It specifies CASSPYGGSYEQYF.

The genes are TRBV6-5 and TRBJ2-5, with 8 bases lining up with TRBD1. The CDR3 is 14 amino acids. In germline, CDR1 is MNHEY, CDR2 SVGAGI. Trimming took 2 bases from V and 6 from J; bases not matched to a gene: 5. DNA of the CDR3: TGTGCCAGCAGTTACGGACAGGGTATGAAGACCCAGTACTTC. This sequence encodes CASSYGQGMKTQYF.

This chain joins TRBV19 and TRBJ2-7; weak D call: TRBD2 (6 bases). The CDR3 totals 13 residues. V was shortened by 7 bases and J by 0 bases, with 10 bases between the two germline ends. The V gene's germline CDR1 is LNHDA and CDR2 SQIVND (reference sequence). CDR3 protein: CASNAGSSYEQYF. The CDR3 DNA is TGTGCCAGTAATGCGGGGTCCTCCTACGAGCAGTACTTC. Full variable domain (remainder filled in from reference TRBV19 and TRBJ2-7): DGGITQSPKYLFRKEGQNVTLSCEQNLNHDAMYWYRQDPGQGLRLIYYSQIVNDFQKGDIAEGYSVSREKKESFPLTVTSAQKNPTAFYLCASNAGSSYEQYFGPGTRLTVT.

The chain carries TRBV7-9 and TRBJ2-7; 9 bases align to TRBD2. In germline, CDR1 is SEHNR, CDR2 FQNEAQ (reference sequence). The length of the CDR3 is 14 residues. The V segment lost 7 bases and the J segment 2 bases; nucleotides outside the gene matches: 6. CDR3 residues: CASTPSGNTYEQYF. The CDR3 DNA reads TGTGCCAGCACCCCTAGCGGGAACACCTACGAGCAGTACTTC.

CDR3 sequence: CASSARGDNEQFF. The CDR3 DNA reads TGTGCCAGCAGTGCCCGGGGGGATAATGAGCAGTTCTTC. The chain has TRBV2 and TRBJ2-1; 7 bases match TRBD2. This CDR3 comprises 13 residues. Germline CDR1 reads SNHLY; CDR2 reads FYNNEI. V gave up 4 bases and J gave up 7 bases; unmatched junction bases: 4.

The gene calls are TRBV25-1 and TRBJ2-2; 8 positions agree with TRBD2. Trimming cost V 6 bases and J 3 bases; bases outside gene matches: 3. The CDR3 length is 14 residues. Germline loops: CDR1 MGHDK, CDR2 SYGVNS. The CDR3 spells CASSGGAHTGELFF. Here the CDR3 DNA reads TGTGCCAGCAGCGGGGGGGCCCACACCGGGGAGCTGTTTTTT.

The chain links TRBV6-6 to TRBJ2-6; the D is unclear. The V end was cut by 5 bases, the J end by 2 bases, with 7 bases between. This CDR3 spans 14 amino acids. Germline V lookup: CDR1 MNHNY, CDR2 SVGAGI (reference sequence). CDR3 bases: TGTGCCAGCAGTCCACCGGCTGGGGCCAACGTCCTGACTTTC. It encodes CASSPPAGANVLTF.

The rearrangement links TRBV7-9 to TRBJ2-2, with D hard to call. Germline CDR1 SEHNR, CDR2 FQNEAQ (reference sequence). CDR3 length: 13 residues. V was clipped by 6 bases and J by 5 bases, with 10 bases between them. The CDR3, as DNA: TGTGCCAGCAGTTCCTCGGGTACCGGGGAGCTGTTTTTT. This codes for CASSSSGTGELFF.

The gene calls are TRBV6-5 and TRBJ2-3; perhaps TRBD2 as D (6 bases). The CDR3 sequence is 13 residues long. Germline V lookup: CDR1 MNHEY, CDR2 SVGAGI. Trimming took 0 bases from V and 7 from J, leaving 8 bases between them. The CDR3 coding sequence is TGTGCCAGCAGTTACTCGACTAGTTATACGCAGTATTTT. Residues: CASSYSTSYTQYF.

This rearrangement joins TRBV4-2 to TRBJ1-1; D may be TRBD1 (6 bases). V was shortened by 4 bases and J by 5 bases, with 11 bases between the two germline ends. In germline, CDR1 is LGHNA, CDR2 YNFKEQ. This CDR3 spans 13 amino acids. Here the CDR3 reads CASSRAGQTEAFF. DNA of the CDR3: TGTGCCAGCAGCCGGGCCGGACAGACTGAAGCTTTCTTT.

The chain is built from TRBV4-1 and TRBJ1-4; D might be TRBD1 (6 bases). Germline V CDR1 and CDR2: MGHRA, YSYEKL. This CDR3 comprises 14 residues. V was cut by 0 bases and J by 9 bases, with 11 bases left in between. CDR3 DNA sequence: TGCGCCAGCAGCCAAGACCGGGACACTAAAAAACTGTTTTTT. Its translation is CASSQDRDTKKLFF.

The V and J genes are TRBV18 and TRBJ2-7, with 7 nucleotides matching TRBD2. Germline assignment: CDR1 KGHSH and CDR2 LQKENI. The CDR3 consists of 17 residues. V trimming: 5 bases; J trimming: 0 bases; junction bases outside the gene matches: 13. This chain's CDR3 is CASSTILAGLSSYEQYF. The DNA of the CDR3 is TGTGCCAGCTCAACCATATTAGCGGGCCTGAGCTCCTACGAGCAGTACTTC.

This clone was detected only a few times. V usage is TRBV19 and J usage is TRBJ1-2; possible D gene TRBD1, 5 bases. V was cut by 5 bases and J by 7 bases, with 20 bases left in between. The CDR3 spans 15 residues. Germline CDR1 reads LNHDA; CDR2 reads SQIVND (reference sequence). In DNA, the CDR3 is TGTGCCAGTAGTGGAAGACAGTACTTTGGCTCTGGCTACACCTTC. Amino acids: CASSGRQYFGSGYTF.

V gene TRBV29-1 combines with J gene TRBJ1-2; a possible D gene is TRBD1 (5 bases). The CDR3 is made up of 13 amino acids. The germline CDR1 and CDR2 sequences are SQVTM and ANQGSEA. V was pared by 4 bases and J by 0 bases, with 9 bases between. The CDR3 nucleotides read TGCAGCGTTGCGGGGGTAGCTAACTATGGCTACACCTTC. This sequence encodes CSVAGVANYGYTF. The variable domain in full, completed from reference TRBV29-1 and TRBJ1-2, reads SAVISQKPSRDICQRGTSLTIQCQVDSQVTMMFWYRQQPGQSLTLIATANQGSEATYESGFVIDKFPISRPNLTFSTLTVSNMSPEDSSIYLCSVAGVANYGYTFGSGTRLTVV.

The chain recombines TRBV5-8 with TRBJ2-2, with TRBD2 as a possible D gene (6 bases). Per germline, CDR1 SGHTS and CDR2 YDEGEE. V was cut by 6 bases and J by 3 bases, with 12 bases left in between. This CDR3 has 14 residues. In DNA, the CDR3 is TGTGCCAGCATTCTAGCGTCCGACACCGGGGAGCTGTTTTTT. Encoded protein: CASILASDTGELFF.

The gene calls are TRBV30 and TRBJ2-7; the match to TRBD2 covers 15 bases. The V gene's germline CDR1 is GTSNPN and CDR2 SVGIG (reference sequence). V shed 0 bases, J shed 2 bases, and the junction held 5 bases outside the gene matches. CDR3 size: 17 residues. The CDR3 loop reads CAWSVRTSGREPYEQYF. The CDR3 DNA sequence: TGTGCCTGGAGTGTACGGACTAGCGGGAGGGAGCCCTACGAGCAGTACTTC.

This clone has just one count. The rearrangement links TRBV7-8 to TRBJ1-4, with D possibly TRBD1 on 5 matching bases. Between the trimmed V and J ends, which lost 4 bases and 3 bases, there was a span of 12 bases. Germline CDR1 SGHVS, CDR2 FQNEAQ. The CDR3 is 15 residues long. The CDR3 region has the DNA TGTGCCAGCAGCTCGCAGGGAAGATCTAATGAAAAACTGTTTTTT. This codes for CASSSQGRSNEKLFF. The whole variable domain, filled in from reference TRBV7-8 and TRBJ1-4, reads GAGVSQSPRYKVAKRGQDVALRCDPISGHVSLFWYQQALGQGPEFLTYFQNEAQLDKSGLPSDRFFAERPEGSVSTLKIQRTQQEDSAVYLCASSSQGRSNEKLFFGSGTQLSVL.